Below, 10 T cell receptor beta chains from the same sample are listed, as sequenced in a study of T cell responses to AZD1222 COVID-19 vaccine. Assay used: immunoSEQ multiplex PCR; TCRdb lists only in-frame clones, some missing. The data contain roughly 180,000 clones, over 80% of them seen just once; the ten biggest clones take up 2.7%. The sample in question was peripheral blood, obtained on day 0 of MenACWY control vaccination. These receptors were collected from an adult in good health.

The V and J genes are TRBV24-1 and TRBJ2-1; the match to TRBD1 covers 9 bases. With 4 bases clipped from V and 3 bases from J, the junction kept 6 bases outside the gene matches. There are 16 residues in the CDR3. Looked up from germline, CDR1 is KGHDR and CDR2 is SFDVKD. CDR3 coding DNA: TGTGCCACCAGTGACTCCGGGACAGGGATCTACAATGAGCAGTTCTTC. Translation gives CATSDSGTGIYNEQFF.

The gene calls are TRBV12-1 and TRBJ2-7; TRBD1, the table's D call, lacks a check against the DNA. TRBV12-1 is an annotated pseudogene. This CDR3 comprises 14 residues. CDR3 bases: TGTGCCAGCAGCTTTTTGGGACAGGAGGACGAGCAGTACTTC. Translating gives CASSFLGQEDEQYF.

This clone was recorded once. V and J are TRBV14 and TRBJ1-4; D is ambiguous. Germline values: CDR1 SGHDN, CDR2 FVKESK. CDR3 length equals 17 residues. V was pared by 0 bases and J by 5 bases, with 16 bases between. CDR3 region: CASSQEGVGALNEKLFF. In DNA, the CDR3 is TGTGCCAGCAGCCAAGAAGGAGTGGGTGCGTTAAATGAAAAACTGTTTTTT.

The V gene is TRBV6-6, the J gene TRBJ1-2, with a possible D match to TRBD1 (5 bases). CDR3 length equals 11 residues. CDR1 and CDR2 (germline): MNHNY, SVGAGI (reference sequence). Trimming removed 5 bases from V and 10 bases from J, with 11 bases in between. The CDR3: CASSPGRIYTF. The DNA of the CDR3 is TGTGCCAGCAGTCCGGGACGGATCTACACCTTC.

The J gene is TRBJ2-2, the V gene TRBV27; TRBD1 matches 7 bases. Germline CDR1 reads MNHEY; CDR2 reads SMNVEV (reference sequence). The V segment lost 3 bases and the J segment 6 bases; nucleotides outside the gene matches: 4. The CDR3 totals 14 residues. The CDR3 reads CASSLTGIPGELFF. In DNA, the CDR3 is TGTGCCAGCAGTTTGACAGGGATTCCCGGGGAGCTGTTTTTT.

V is TRBV28 and J is TRBJ2-1; 14 bases match TRBD2. The CDR3 runs to 18 residues. Germline V lookup: CDR1 MDHEN, CDR2 SYDVKM. Germline trimming cut 0 bases from V and 12 bases from J; bases unmatched to any gene: 13. CDR3 amino acids: CASSLWGGGTSGRKGQFF. CDR3 nucleotides: TGTGCCAGCAGTTTATGGGGGGGAGGGACTAGCGGGAGAAAGGGGCAGTTCTTC.

The V gene is TRBV6-5, the J gene TRBJ1-2; D is perhaps TRBD1 (6 bases). The CDR3 consists of 14 residues. In germline, CDR1 is MNHEY, CDR2 SVGAGI. Trimming removed 6 bases from V and 4 bases from J, with 15 bases in between. The CDR3 spells CASRDRWTVYGYTF. DNA of the CDR3: TGTGCCAGCAGGGACCGGTGGACAGTCTATGGCTACACCTTC.

The chain joins TRBV5-1 to TRBJ1-3; tentative D call: TRBD1 (5 bases). The CDR3 runs to 13 residues. Germline assignment: CDR1 SGHRS and CDR2 YFSETQ. Trimming cost V 2 bases and J 6 bases, with 9 bases left between them. The CDR3 reads CASSFQGENTIYF. CDR3 sequence (DNA): TGCGCCAGCAGCTTCCAGGGAGAAAACACCATATATTTT.

The chain has TRBV5-1 and TRBJ2-3; D is unresolved. The CDR3 consists of 13 residues. Germline-derived CDR1 and CDR2 are SGHRS and YFSETQ. V gave up 2 bases and J gave up 2 bases, with 6 bases separating them. The CDR3 loop reads CASSFDLTDTQYF. The DNA of the CDR3 is TGCGCCAGCAGCTTTGATCTCACAGATACGCAGTATTTT.

With respect to this clone: Other DNA sequences in this sample translate to the same CDR3. The rearrangement uses TRBV27 and TRBJ1-1; weak D call: TRBD1 (5 bases). The germline V gene has CDR1 MNHEY and CDR2 SMNVEV (reference sequence). With 6 bases removed from V and 1 base from J, the gap between germline ends came to 12 bases. The CDR3 spans 14 residues. CDR3 sequence (DNA): TGTGCCAGCAGCTTCTCGGGGCGGAACACTGAAGCTTTCTTT. Amino acid sequence: CASSFSGRNTEAFF.